Following are 31 T cell receptor beta chains from one sample sequenced in a study of CD8+CD57+ T cells in acquired aplastic anemia. Patients chosen for sequencing had shown CD8+CD57+ cell expansion by flow cytometry. CDR3 and TCR beta VDJ profiling relied on a genomic DNA template. MiXCR, run by TCRdb on the reads, gives a single entry per CDR3 protein. The sample yields 250,000 to 300,000 distinct CDR3 sequences, around three fifths seen once. Sequenced material: sorted CD4+, CD8+, or CD8+CD57+ T cells (not recorded which) from PBMCs. The receptors originated from a human donor with aplastic anemia.

The rearrangement uses TRBV20-1 and TRBJ2-1; the match to TRBD1 covers 7 bases. The CDR3 has 16 amino acids. CDR1 DFQATT and CDR2 SNEGSKA come from the germline V gene (reference sequence). V lost 5 bases to trimming and J lost 9 bases; unmatched junction nucleotides: 19. The CDR3 sequence: CSAPDRRTGTSGEQFF. DNA of the CDR3: TGCAGTGCTCCCGACCGCCGGACAGGAACATCTGGTGAGCAGTTCTTC.

Comment on this clonotype: Relative to the germline gene, one junction end is altered; a read error may explain this. The V call is TRBV20-1, the J call TRBJ2-7, with D tentatively TRBD1 or TRBD2 (6 bases each). CDR1 is DFQATT, CDR2 SNEGSKA, per germline (reference sequence). The CDR3 is made up of 13 amino acids. CDR3 protein: CSARNPGAYGQYF. Written as DNA, the CDR3 is TGCAGTGCTAGAAACCCGGGGGCCTACGGGCAGTACTTC.

This clonotype was seen only a few times. The CDR3, as DNA: TGTGCCACCGCTGTAGCAGCGAACACCGGGGAGCTGTTTTTT. Protein product: CATAVAANTGELFF. The V call is TRBV24-1, the J call TRBJ2-2; D is unresolved. The V and J ends lost 9 bases and 0 bases respectively, with 10 bases between them. CDR3 length: 14 amino acids. Germline values: CDR1 KGHDR, CDR2 SFDVKD.

This clonotype was seen many times. CDR3 region: CSPTSGGYEQYF. CDR3 nucleotides: TGCAGTCCAACCTCAGGGGGCTACGAGCAGTACTTC. The rearrangement uses TRBV20-1 and TRBJ2-7, with 7 bases aligning to TRBD1. This CDR3 spans 12 amino acids. Germline loops: CDR1 DFQATT, CDR2 SNEGSKA (reference sequence). Unmatched junction bases numbered 7, after V lost 8 bases and J lost 3 bases.

The CDR3 sequence: CSASGTGSYQPQHF. The CDR3 nucleotides are TGCAGTGCTAGTGGGACAGGGTCTTATCAGCCCCAGCATTTT. The genes are TRBV20-1 and TRBJ1-5, with 9 bases lining up with TRBD1. The CDR3 loop spans 14 amino acids. Trimming at V came to 3 bases and at J to 5 bases, leaving 5 bases not matched to a gene. Germline CDR1 is DFQATT and CDR2 is SNEGSKA (reference sequence).

Remarks on this clonotype: One end of the junction does not line up with germline, which may come from a read error. The chain is built from TRBV25-1 and TRBJ1-2, with 7 bases matching TRBD1. In germline, CDR1 is MGHDK, CDR2 SYGVNS. This CDR3 is 14 amino acids long. In DNA, the CDR3 is TGTGCCAGCAGTGCGACAGGGCTTGACTGTGGCTACACTTTC. It translates to CASSATGLDCGYTF.

V and J are TRBV19 and TRBJ1-5; D may be TRBD1 (5 bases). The length of the CDR3 is 14 residues. V lost 7 bases and J lost 4, with 14 bases in between. Looked up from germline, CDR1 is LNHDA and CDR2 is SQIVND (reference sequence). The CDR3 sequence is CASTSGASNQPQHF. CDR3 bases: TGTGCCAGTACCTCCGGGGCTAGTAATCAGCCCCAGCATTTT.

This rearrangement joins TRBV5-4 to TRBJ2-3; possible D gene TRBD2, 6 bases. Germline V gene sequence: CDR1 SGHNT, CDR2 YYREEE (reference sequence). V was trimmed by 8 bases and J by 4 bases, leaving 17 bases between them. The CDR3 spans 14 residues. This CDR3 reads CASRRDGRADTQYF. The CDR3 coding sequence is TGTGCCAGTAGGAGGGATGGAAGGGCAGATACGCAGTATTTT.

This clonotype was observed at least ten times. The chain combines TRBV5-8 with TRBJ1-3; a possible D gene is TRBD1 (5 bases). The CDR3 totals 15 residues. The germline V gene encodes CDR1 SGHTS and CDR2 YDEGEE. V was clipped by 7 bases and J by 0 bases, with 14 bases between them. This chain's CDR3 is CASRIGGSSGNTIYF. The CDR3 region has the DNA TGTGCCAGCCGGATTGGGGGTAGCTCTGGAAACACCATATATTTT.

This rearrangement joins TRBV6-4 to TRBJ2-7; D is undetermined. The length of the CDR3 is 14 residues. The ends were cut back, 10 bases at V and 0 bases at J, with 16 bases in the middle. Germline V lookup: CDR1 MRHNA, CDR2 SNTAGT. This CDR3 is CATAEDGSSYEQYF. CDR3 nucleotides: TGTGCCACCGCCGAGGACGGCAGCTCCTACGAGCAGTACTTC.

This clonotype has ten or more counts. The rearrangement links TRBV6-5 to TRBJ1-2, with D tentatively TRBD1 (5 bases). CDR1 and CDR2 from the germline V gene are MNHEY and SVGAGI. CDR3 length equals 12 residues. The CDR3 loop is CSAGRAIGGYTF. The CDR3, as DNA: TGTTCCGCAGGGAGGGCGATCGGGGGCTACACCTTC.

This chain links TRBV7-9 with TRBJ2-7; D gene unclear. This CDR3 spans 12 amino acids. With 1 base removed from V and 9 bases from J, the gap between germline ends came to 10 bases. Per the germline V gene, CDR1 is SEHNR and CDR2 is FQNEAQ (reference sequence). The CDR3 protein is CASSLEPLVQYF. DNA of the CDR3: TGTGCCAGCAGCTTAGAACCCCTTGTGCAGTACTTC.

In this sample, this clonotype turned up many times. The V and J genes are TRBV7-2 and TRBJ2-7, with TRBD2 matching over 9 bases. Germline lookup yields CDR1 SGHTA and CDR2 FQGNSA. CDR3 size: 15 residues. V was pared by 7 bases and J by 6 bases, with 13 bases of the junction left unmatched. The CDR3 spells CASKPGLAPFGEQYF. The CDR3 coding sequence is TGTGCCAGCAAGCCGGGACTAGCCCCCTTTGGCGAGCAGTACTTC.

This clonotype was detected many times. The chain is built from TRBV5-1 and TRBJ2-7, with TRBD2 matching over 9 bases. The CDR3 covers 15 residues. CDR1 and CDR2 from the germline V gene are SGHRS and YFSETQ. The junction had 4 bases not matched to a gene; V was cut back by 2 bases and J by 1 base. The CDR3 DNA is TGCGCCAGCAGCTTTAGCGGGAGTATGTCCTACGAGCAGTACTTC. Its protein is CASSFSGSMSYEQYF.

Concerning this clonotype: At one end, the junction sequence differs from germline, possibly due to a read error. This sequence joins TRBV20-1 and TRBJ2-7, with TRBD1 matching over 7 bases. The CDR3 totals 13 residues. Germline CDR1 reads DFQATT; CDR2 reads SNEGSKA (reference sequence). The CDR3 loop reads CAPTGVGSYEQYF. The DNA for the CDR3 is TGTGCCCCAACAGGGGTAGGCTCCTACGAGCAGTACTTC.

The V and J genes are TRBV7-9 and TRBJ2-1; no definite D call. Germline-derived CDR1 and CDR2 are SEHNR and FQNEAQ (reference sequence). The germline V and J ends were trimmed by 8 bases and 1 base, with 6 bases remaining between them. The CDR3 runs to 12 residues. In DNA form, the CDR3 reads TGTGCCAGCGGTCGTTCCTACAATGAGCAGTTCTTC. Its protein product is CASGRSYNEQFF.

The table lists this clonotype with many counts. This chain connects TRBV5-5 to TRBJ1-5; 7 nucleotides agree with TRBD1. Germline V gene lookup returns CDR1 SGHKS and CDR2 YYEKEE (reference sequence). The V and J ends lost 4 bases and 5 bases, in that order; junction bases with no gene match: 3. This CDR3 has 13 amino acids. CDR3 nucleotide sequence: TGTGCCAGCAGCGCCAGGGGGGATCAGCCCCAGCATTTT. Amino acid sequence: CASSARGDQPQHF.

This chain joins TRBV2 and TRBJ2-4, with 9 bases matching TRBD2. Trimming cost V 1 base and J 3 bases; bases outside gene matches: 10. Germline CDR1 is SNHLY and CDR2 is FYNNEI. This CDR3 spans 18 amino acids. The CDR3 loop is CASSEGAGGGRGKNIQYF. CDR3 DNA: TGTGCCAGCAGTGAAGGAGCGGGGGGTGGCCGGGGCAAAAACATTCAGTACTTC.

This clonotype was detected once. An end of the junction does not agree with germline; a read error may underlie this. The chain has TRBV14 and TRBJ2-1; the match to TRBD2 covers 11 bases. The V gene's germline CDR1 is SGHDN and CDR2 FVKESK. The CDR3 contains 15 residues. CDR3 nucleotides: TGTGCCGGCAGCCCCCTAGCGGGAGGCGTAAATGAGCAGTTCTTC. Amino acid sequence: CAGSPLAGGVNEQFF.

V and J are TRBV15 and TRBJ2-7; D might be TRBD1 or TRBD2, each matching 6 bases. V gave up 1 base and J gave up 2 bases, with 12 bases separating them. Germline CDR1 LNHNV, CDR2 YYDKDF (reference sequence). The CDR3 loop spans 15 amino acids. The CDR3 DNA is TGTGCCACCAGCAGAGGGGGGGCGGCTACCTACGAGCAGTACTTC. Protein product: CATSRGGAATYEQYF.

A few counts support this clonotype. This chain joins TRBV5-1 and TRBJ2-3; 15 nucleotides agree with TRBD2. This CDR3 is built from 16 residues. Trimming cost V 4 bases and J 6 bases; bases outside gene matches: 6. Germline V lookup: CDR1 SGHRS, CDR2 YFSETQ. The CDR3 nucleotides are TGCGCCAGCAGCCCCTGGACTAGCGGGAGGGCGGATACGCAGTATTTT. Residues: CASSPWTSGRADTQYF. The full variable domain, in which reference TRBV5-1 and TRBJ2-3 provide the parts outside the CDR3, is KAGVTQTPRYLIKTRGQQVTLSCSPISGHRSVSWYQQTPGQGLQFLFEYFSETQRNKGNFPGRFSGRQFSNSRSEMNVSTLELGDSALYLCASSPWTSGRADTQYFGPGTRLTVL.

The chain links TRBV7-2 to TRBJ2-7, with D perhaps matching TRBD1 (6 bases). V was pared by 5 bases and J by 5 bases, with 28 bases between. CDR3 size: 18 residues. The germline V gene has CDR1 SGHTA and CDR2 FQGNSA. The CDR3 protein is CASSPMRPGVQGSHEQYF. The CDR3, as DNA: TGTGCCAGCAGCCCCATGAGGCCAGGGGTTCAGGGGTCCCACGAGCAGTACTTC.

In its sample, this clonotype was seen many times. The chain is built from TRBV9 and TRBJ2-5, with no clear D. Germline V gene data show CDR1 as SGDLS and CDR2 as YYNGEE. V gave up 1 base and J gave up 3 bases, with 4 bases separating them. The CDR3 has 12 amino acids. The CDR3 coding sequence is TGTGCCAGCAGCGTATCGGAAGAGACCCAGTACTTC. This encodes CASSVSEETQYF.

This clonotype was found a few times. A read error may produce the germline difference seen at one junction end. The V and J genes are TRBV6-4 and TRBJ2-5; 7 bases are a match to TRBD1. This CDR3 region has 16 residues. CDR1 and CDR2 (germline): MRHNA, SNTAGT. For the CDR3, the DNA is TGTGCCAGCAGTTACTCGAGGGGGCTAGAAAAAGAGACCCAGTACTTC. Residues: CASSYSRGLEKETQYF.

The chain is built from TRBV10-3 and TRBJ2-2; TRBD1 aligns across 7 bases. The V and J ends lost 2 bases and 1 base, in that order; junction bases with no gene match: 1. Germline V gene lookup returns CDR1 ENHRY and CDR2 SYGVKD. The CDR3 is 15 amino acids. CDR3: CAISERTGNTGELFF. The CDR3 region has the DNA TGTGCCATCAGTGAGCGGACAGGGAACACCGGGGAGCTGTTTTTT.

V usage is TRBV10-3 and J usage is TRBJ1-2; TRBD1 might be the D (5 bases). Germline CDR1 ENHRY, CDR2 SYGVKD. Trimming removed 10 bases at V and 6 bases at J, with 18 bases between. The CDR3 length is 13 residues. CDR3 loop: CATKGQGADGYTF. The CDR3 DNA follows: TGTGCCACCAAGGGCCAAGGGGCAGATGGCTACACCTTC.

A note on this clonotype: An end of the junction does not agree with germline; a read error may underlie this. The chain links TRBV20-1 to TRBJ1-1; D ambiguous. Germline V gene data show CDR1 as DFQATT and CDR2 as SNEGSKA (reference sequence). The CDR3 has 14 amino acids. CDR3: CSASPVTVNTEAFF. The CDR3 nucleotides are TGCAGTGCTAGCCCGGTAACCGTGAACACTGAAGCGTTCTTT.

This clonotype appeared a few times. The V and J genes are TRBV19 and TRBJ1-5, with D possibly being TRBD1 (5 bases). CDR1 is LNHDA and CDR2 is SQIVND in the germline V gene (reference sequence). Trimming took off 1 base at V and 3 bases at J, with 10 bases between the two ends. The CDR3 length is 15 residues. CDR3 sequence: CASSIGSGDNQPQHF. CDR3 sequence (DNA): TGTGCCAGTAGTATAGGTTCGGGGGACAATCAGCCCCAGCATTTT.

This sequence joins TRBV29-1 and TRBJ1-2, with D possibly TRBD1 on 5 matching bases. There are 13 residues in the CDR3. From germline, CDR1 is SQVTM and CDR2 ANQGSEA. Trimming took 6 bases from V and 2 from J, leaving 13 bases between them. The DNA for the CDR3 is TGCAGCGTATCAGGGCCCAGAAACTATGGCTACACCTTC. The encoded protein is CSVSGPRNYGYTF.

Details on this clonotype: One end of the junction is discordant with germline, which a read error may explain. The rearrangement links TRBV7-7 to TRBJ2-5; 7 nucleotides agree with TRBD2. This CDR3 spans 17 amino acids. The germline gives CDR1 SSHAT, CDR2 FNYEAQ (reference sequence). The CDR3 here is CASSLASASGHQETQYF. CDR3 bases: TGTGCTAGCAGCTTAGCGTCGGCTAGCGGACACCAAGAGACCCAGTACTTC. Filled out from reference TRBV7-7 and TRBJ2-5, the complete variable domain reads GAGVSQSPRYKVTKRGQDVTLRCDPISSHATLYWYQQALGQGPEFLTYFNYEAQPDKSGLPSDRFSAERPEGSISTLTIQRTEQRDSAMYRCASSLASASGHQETQYFGPGTRLLVL.

This clonotype was recorded at least ten times. The gene calls are TRBV11-1 and TRBJ2-3, with 9 bases matching TRBD2. From germline, CDR1 is SGHAT and CDR2 FQDESV (reference sequence). The V and J ends lost 2 bases and 4 bases, in that order; junction bases with no gene match: 4. CDR3 length: 15 amino acids. The CDR3 reads CASSLRAGGSDTQYF. Written as DNA, the CDR3 is TGTGCCAGCAGCTTACGTGCGGGGGGGTCAGATACGCAGTATTTT.